These 22 T cell receptor beta chains came from one sample sequenced in a study of shared clonotypes between healthy human individuals. Cells designated naive CD8 were CD45RO-negative and were positively selected for CCR7, with terminally differentiated effector memory CD45RA+ cells excluded. Generated by immunoSEQ multiplex PCR, the TCRdb table keeps only in-frame clones and is missing some. The sample shows some 1,900,000 clones, approximately 94% of them seen only once. Material for sequencing was naive CD8+ T cells sorted from blood. Source of these receptors: a man between 18 and 29 years old in good health.

The chain carries TRBV4-3 and TRBJ2-1; a weak D match, TRBD1 (6 bases). The length of the CDR3 is 15 residues. The germline CDR1 and CDR2 sequences are LGHNA and YSLEER. Trimming pared 1 base from V and 3 bases from J, leaving 10 bases between. The CDR3 here is CASSQVSRGYNEQFF. The CDR3 DNA reads as TGCGCCAGCAGCCAAGTTAGCAGGGGCTACAATGAGCAGTTCTTC.

About this clone: This specimen includes other DNA sequences encoding the same CDR3. This chain connects TRBV5-6 to TRBJ2-3, with unresolved D. Germline CDR1 and CDR2: SGHDT and YYEEEE. Trimming pared 5 bases from V and 0 bases from J, leaving 7 bases between. This CDR3 has 13 residues. The CDR3 is CASSPESTDTQYF. DNA of the CDR3: TGTGCCAGCAGTCCCGAGAGCACAGATACGCAGTATTTT.

The V call is TRBV2, the J call TRBJ1-1; 9 bases fit TRBD1. Germline V lookup: CDR1 SNHLY, CDR2 FYNNEI. Germline trimming cut 4 bases from V and 6 bases from J; bases unmatched to any gene: 6. The CDR3 spans 14 residues. The CDR3 loop is CASSGGTGWAEAFF. CDR3 DNA: TGTGCCAGCAGTGGCGGGACAGGGTGGGCTGAAGCTTTCTTT.

V gene TRBV28 combines with J gene TRBJ2-5; 7 bases agree with TRBD2. Germline CDR1 and CDR2: MDHEN and SYDVKM. This CDR3 has 16 amino acids. The V gene end was trimmed by 3 bases and the J gene end by 5 bases; junction bases not matched to a gene: 12. The CDR3 bases are TGTGCCAGCAGTTTGGCGGCGTCGGGGAGGGAGGAGACCCAGTACTTC. Protein: CASSLAASGREETQYF. Based on the CDR3 plus reference TRBV28 and TRBJ2-5, the full variable domain is DVKVTQSSRYLVKRTGEKVFLECVQDMDHENMFWYRQDPGLGLRLIYFSYDVKMKEKGDIPEGYSVSREKKERFSLILESASTNQTSMYLCASSLAASGREETQYFGPGTRLLVL.

Of note for this clone: The same CDR3 is also encoded by other DNA sequences in this sample. V and J are TRBV5-6 and TRBJ2-7; D is perhaps TRBD1 (6 bases). CDR1 and CDR2 from the germline V gene are SGHDT and YYEEEE. This CDR3 has 13 residues. The V gene lost 4 bases and the J gene lost 3 bases, with 11 bases spanning the gap. The CDR3: CASSLGTNYEQYF. Here the CDR3 DNA reads TGTGCCAGCAGCCTGGGGACAAACTACGAGCAGTACTTC.

V usage is TRBV4-3 and J usage is TRBJ2-1; 7 bases fit TRBD1. The junction had 9 bases not matched to a gene; V was cut back by 0 bases and J by 10 bases. Germline CDR1 is LGHNA and CDR2 is YSLEER. This CDR3 has 15 amino acids. CDR3 in amino acids: CASSQEGGGLDEQFF. CDR3 DNA: TGCGCCAGCAGCCAAGAAGGGGGCGGCCTGGACGAGCAGTTCTTC.

V gene TRBV10-3 combines with J gene TRBJ2-3; D is perhaps TRBD2 (6 bases). The CDR3 runs 17 residues. CDR1 and CDR2 from the germline V gene are ENHRY and SYGVKD. Trimming pared 2 bases from V and 3 bases from J, leaving 18 bases between. The CDR3 loop reads CAISEGVSGAGTDTQYF. Written as DNA, the CDR3 is TGTGCCATCAGTGAGGGGGTGTCGGGTGCGGGAACAGATACGCAGTATTTT.

The CDR3, as DNA: TGTGCCAGCAGCCCAAGTGAAAGACTGGGGAGCGAGCAGTACTTC. This gives the protein CASSPSERLGSEQYF. The chain links TRBV7-8 to TRBJ2-7; D is possibly TRBD2 (5 bases). The germline CDR1 and CDR2 sequences are SGHVS and FQNEAQ. Trimming stripped 5 bases from V and 6 bases from J, with 20 bases between. The CDR3 extends over 15 amino acids.

This sequence joins TRBV30 and TRBJ2-6; no reliable D call. The germline CDR1 and CDR2 sequences are GTSNPN and SVGIG (reference sequence). Trimming cost V 5 bases and J 6 bases, with 14 bases left between them. The CDR3 covers 14 residues. As DNA, the CDR3 is TGTGCCTGGTCTCCTCGGTTTGAGGCCAACGTCCTGACTTTC. Translation gives CAWSPRFEANVLTF.

The chain links TRBV10-3 to TRBJ2-2, with 9 bases matching TRBD2. Germline V gives CDR1 ENHRY, CDR2 SYGVKD. This CDR3 has 15 residues. Trimming cost V 8 bases and J 5 bases; bases outside gene matches: 9. The CDR3 is CAIPLAGTVTGELFF. Here the CDR3 DNA reads TGTGCCATCCCTCTAGCGGGGACGGTAACCGGGGAGCTGTTTTTT.

The chain uses TRBV7-8 and TRBJ1-2, with a weak D call TRBD1 (5 bases). In germline, CDR1 is SGHVS, CDR2 FQNEAQ. This CDR3 is built from 18 residues. V was cut by 1 base and J by 6 bases, with 24 bases left in between. CDR3 amino acids: CASSLEVTSRGGTDGYTF. CDR3 nucleotide sequence: TGTGCCAGCAGCTTAGAGGTGACCTCTCGGGGGGGTACAGATGGCTACACCTTC.

The chain is built from TRBV6-5 and TRBJ1-2; TRBD1 is a possible D gene (5 bases). Germline CDR1 and CDR2: MNHEY and SVGAGI. With 7 bases removed from V and 2 bases from J, the gap between germline ends came to 14 bases. The CDR3 covers 14 residues. As DNA, the CDR3 is TGTGCCAGCACCCCGGGACTGATCAACTATGGCTACACCTTC. Its translation: CASTPGLINYGYTF.

This CDR3 reads CASSFVGVGNTEAFF. The CDR3, as DNA: TGTGCCAGCAGCTTCGTCGGGGTGGGGAACACTGAAGCTTTCTTT. This chain uses TRBV13 with TRBJ1-1; D unresolved. Germline assignment: CDR1 PRHDT and CDR2 FYEKMQ (reference sequence). This CDR3 has 15 amino acids. Trimming pared 3 bases from V and 1 base from J, leaving 12 bases between.

Points on this clone: The same CDR3 is also encoded by other DNA sequences in this sample. This rearrangement joins TRBV7-9 to TRBJ2-7, with D possibly TRBD1 on 6 matching bases. The CDR3 consists of 14 residues. The ends were cut back, 4 bases at V and 0 bases at J, with 10 bases in the middle. The V gene's germline CDR1 is SEHNR and CDR2 FQNEAQ (reference sequence). The CDR3 region is CASSSTGSSYEQYF. The CDR3, as DNA: TGTGCCAGCAGCTCCACAGGGAGCTCCTACGAGCAGTACTTC.

The chain combines TRBV7-9 with TRBJ2-1; 12 bases agree with TRBD1. The CDR3 is 15 amino acids. Trimming removed 5 bases from V and 10 bases from J; junction bases left unmatched: 9. CDR1 and CDR2 from the germline V gene are SEHNR and FQNEAQ (reference sequence). CDR3 sequence (DNA): TGTGCCAGCAGCCCGATTGGGACAGGGGGCATAGAGCAGTTCTTC. Its protein product is CASSPIGTGGIEQFF.

The chain uses TRBV7-9 and TRBJ1-2, with D unclear. This CDR3 comprises 16 residues. From germline, CDR1 is SEHNR and CDR2 FQNEAQ (reference sequence). V lost 1 base to trimming and J lost 4 bases, with 16 bases between them. In DNA, the CDR3 is TGTGCCAGCAGCTTAGGCCAAGGGTCAATTCCCTATGGCTACACCTTC. Its translation is CASSLGQGSIPYGYTF.

The chain is built from TRBV27 and TRBJ1-5; D unresolved. V lost 3 bases and J 2 bases, leaving 11 bases between the germline ends. Germline loops: CDR1 MNHEY, CDR2 SMNVEV (reference sequence). The CDR3 covers 15 residues. CDR3 bases: TGTGCCAGCAGTTTTTGGCCGCCTGGCAATCAGCCCCAGCATTTT. This sequence encodes CASSFWPPGNQPQHF.

Here the CDR3 reads CASSEYQGGSYEQYF. Here the CDR3 DNA reads TGTGCCAGCAGCGAATATCAGGGAGGTTCCTACGAGCAGTACTTC. V is TRBV5-4 and J is TRBJ2-7, with D possibly TRBD2 on 6 matching bases. Germline CDR1 reads SGHNT; CDR2 reads YYREEE (reference sequence). Trimming left V 4 bases short and J 1 base short, with 15 bases between. The CDR3 covers 15 residues.

V and J are TRBV27 and TRBJ1-1; D possibly corresponds to TRBD1 (6 bases). The germline V and J ends were trimmed by 8 bases and 6 bases, with 16 bases remaining between them. CDR1 is MNHEY and CDR2 is SMNVEV in the germline V gene (reference sequence). The CDR3 covers 13 residues. The CDR3 loop is CASLSGGRSEAFF. DNA for the CDR3: TGTGCCAGCCTATCGGGGGGCCGGTCTGAAGCTTTCTTT.

This chain links TRBV2 with TRBJ2-3; D is unresolved. Trimming stripped 6 bases from V and 0 bases from J, with 13 bases between. CDR1 is SNHLY, CDR2 FYNNEI, per germline. The CDR3 totals 15 residues. Here the CDR3 DNA reads TGTGCCAGCAGCACGGACCAATCTAGCACAGATACGCAGTATTTT. Protein product: CASSTDQSSTDTQYF. Looking up the rest from reference TRBV2 and TRBJ2-3 gives the full variable domain: EPEVTQTPSHQVTQMGQEVILRCVPISNHLYFYWYRQILGQKVEFLVSFYNNEISEKSEIFDDQFSVERPDGSNFTLKIRSTKLEDSAMYFCASSTDQSSTDTQYFGPGTRLTVL.

The chain uses TRBV6-5 and TRBJ2-7, with no clear D. The CDR3 is 13 amino acids. The ends were cut back, 6 bases at V and 3 bases at J, with 12 bases in the middle. The germline V gene has CDR1 MNHEY and CDR2 SVGAGI. The CDR3 spells CASRDMMFYEQYF. CDR3 DNA: TGTGCCAGCAGAGACATGATGTTCTACGAGCAGTACTTC.

V is TRBV7-9 and J is TRBJ1-3; tentatively, D is TRBD1 (5 bases). From germline, CDR1 is SEHNR and CDR2 FQNEAQ (reference sequence). V lost 5 bases, J lost 3 bases, and 11 bases lay in between. CDR3 length equals 14 residues. For the CDR3, the DNA is TGTGCCAGCAGCCTTTCCAGGGATGGAAACACCATATATTTT. Translating it yields CASSLSRDGNTIYF.